This TCR beta chain was retrieved from a study of blood T cell repertoires in COVID-19. Overall study: Samples representing acute and convalescent COVID-19 were sourced from the United States, Italy and Spain. T cells, B-cell-depleted T cells, or PBMCs provided the cDNA or gDNA that served as material.

Seattle's cohort entered during active infection and was followed longitudinally. V was trimmed by 0 bases and J by 4 bases, leaving 14 bases between them. The CDR3 has 16 residues. Germline V gene sequence: CDR1 KGHSH, CDR2 LQKENI. Study processing details: From reference gene primer amplification, estimates of nucleated cell counts were derived. TCRdb's table, derived via immunoSEQ multiplex PCR, lists solely in-frame clones and lacks some. V, J and clone size are those of that table, while D and trimming were read from the DNA. The sample yields over 130,000 clones, less than 90% seen once. This chain joins TRBV18 and TRBJ2-3, with D possibly TRBD2 on 6 matching bases. The sequence came from a man aged 30 to 39 with COVID-19, enrolled during active disease. Sequencing input: peripheral blood. The CDR3 loop reads CASSPPSLGGADTQYF. In DNA, the CDR3 is TGTGCCAGCTCACCACCTAGCCTCGGCGGGGCAGATACGCAGTATTTT.